One sample yielded the 15 T cell receptor beta chains listed below, sequenced in a study of CD8 T cells in Susac syndrome. With random hexamers, roughly 0.5 to 1 ug RNA was reverse transcribed. A single record per CDR3 protein comes from TCRdb applying MiXCR to the immunoSEQ multiplex PCR reads. Seen here are more than 100,000 distinct CDR3 sequences, 65% to 90% observed once, and the top ten hold approximately 0.51%. Specimen: CD8+ T cells from PBMCs. Source of these receptors: a human donor with multiple sclerosis.

This chain connects TRBV12-3 or TRBV12-4 to TRBJ2-6; D is perhaps TRBD2 (5 bases). The CDR3 is 15 amino acids. The ends were cut back, 3 bases at V and 4 bases at J, with 10 bases in the middle. DNA for the CDR3: TGTGCCAGCAGTTTTTCGGGGAAAGGGGCCAACGTCCTGACTTTC. It specifies CASSFSGKGANVLTF.

The chain recombines TRBV29-1 with TRBJ1-1; a possible D gene is TRBD1 (5 bases). The CDR3 is made up of 11 amino acids. V lost 7 bases and J lost 3, with 9 bases in between. The V gene's germline CDR1 is SQVTM and CDR2 ANQGSEA. Written as DNA, the CDR3 is TGCAGCGGGACACGATACACTGAAGCTTTCTTT. The encoded protein is CSGTRYTEAFF. The full variable domain, completed using reference TRBV29-1 and TRBJ1-1, is SAVISQKPSRDICQRGTSLTIQCQVDSQVTMMFWYRQQPGQSLTLIATANQGSEATYESGFVIDKFPISRPNLTFSTLTVSNMSPEDSSIYLCSGTRYTEAFFGQGTRLTVV.

The rearrangement links TRBV7-9 to TRBJ2-2; TRBD2 matches 9 bases. This CDR3 comprises 16 residues. CDR1 SEHNR and CDR2 FQNEAQ come from the germline V gene (reference sequence). The J segment lost 6 bases and the V segment lost 5 bases, leaving 10 bases of the junction unmatched. CDR3 DNA sequence: TGTGCCAGCAGCCGTCCGGAGCGGGAGGCGGCCGGGGAGCTGTTTTTT. This encodes CASSRPEREAAGELFF.

V gene TRBV20-1 combines with J gene TRBJ1-5; possible D gene TRBD1, 6 bases. The germline CDR1 and CDR2 sequences are DFQATT and SNEGSKA (reference sequence). Trimming stripped 1 base from V and 6 bases from J, with 13 bases between. CDR3 length equals 14 residues. The CDR3 region has the DNA TGCAGTGCTAGAGGGCAGGGGAGAGGTCAGCCCCAGCATTTT. Residues: CSARGQGRGQPQHF.

The J gene is TRBJ1-1, the V gene TRBV20-1, with D perhaps matching TRBD1 (6 bases). V was cut by 6 bases and J by 9 bases, with 23 bases left in between. The CDR3 has 14 amino acids. CDR1 and CDR2 (germline): DFQATT, SNEGSKA (reference sequence). The CDR3 sequence is CSARSKNRGPQAFF. CDR3 DNA: TGCAGTGCCAGGTCGAAAAACCGGGGGCCGCAAGCTTTCTTT.

V gene TRBV19 combines with J gene TRBJ1-1; D may be TRBD1 (5 bases). The CDR3 sequence is 13 residues long. The V end was cut by 3 bases, the J end by 2 bases, with 7 bases between. Germline V gene sequence: CDR1 LNHDA, CDR2 SQIVND (reference sequence). This CDR3 is CASSMTDNTEAFF. Written as DNA, the CDR3 is TGTGCCAGTAGTATGACAGATAACACTGAAGCTTTCTTT. Supplemented by reference TRBV19 and TRBJ1-1, the full variable domain reads DGGITQSPKYLFRKEGQNVTLSCEQNLNHDAMYWYRQDPGQGLRLIYYSQIVNDFQKGDIAEGYSVSREKKESFPLTVTSAQKNPTAFYLCASSMTDNTEAFFGQGTRLTVV.

This chain links TRBV2 with TRBJ2-4; possibly TRBD2 for D (6 bases). Looked up from germline, CDR1 is SNHLY and CDR2 is FYNNEI. This CDR3 region has 15 residues. With 3 bases removed from V and 7 bases from J, the gap between germline ends came to 16 bases. DNA of the CDR3: TGTGCCAGCAGTGACGTGCGGGACCCAGGGAACATTCAGTACTTC. It encodes CASSDVRDPGNIQYF.

The sample holds one count of this clonotype. The V call is TRBV4-3, the J call TRBJ2-7; 8 positions match TRBD2. The J segment lost 2 bases and the V segment lost 0 bases, leaving 21 bases of the junction unmatched. The CDR3 is made up of 21 amino acids. CDR1 is LGHNA, CDR2 YSLEER, per germline. CDR3 region: CASSQELCSGREVRRTYEQYV. CDR3 coding DNA: TGCGCCAGCAGCCAAGAACTATGCTCGGGGCGGGAGGTACGGCGCACCTACGAGCAGTACGTC.

The V call is TRBV30, the J call TRBJ2-3; D unclear. This CDR3 region has 13 residues. Germline V gene sequence: CDR1 GTSNPN, CDR2 SVGIG (reference sequence). Trimming stripped 2 bases from V and 4 bases from J, with 10 bases between. DNA of the CDR3: TGTGCCTGGAGTCCGAGCGTGCCAGATACGCAGTATTTT. It encodes CAWSPSVPDTQYF.

As DNA, the CDR3 is TGTGCCAGCAGCAAACGGGACGCCCCACGCGTCCTCCACTTT. Amino acids: CASSKRDAPRVLHF. The V and J genes are TRBV6-1 and TRBJ1-6; weak D call: TRBD1 (5 bases). The germline CDR1 and CDR2 sequences are MNHNS and SASEGT. The V end lost 6 bases, the J end lost 15 bases, and 21 bases lay between the germline ends. This CDR3 spans 14 amino acids.

This chain connects TRBV11-2 to TRBJ2-7; D not certain. V gave up 1 base and J gave up 4 bases, with 17 bases separating them. The CDR3 is 16 residues long. Germline loops: CDR1 SGHAT, CDR2 FQNNGV. The CDR3 loop reads CASSLGYNPTAYEQYF. CDR3 DNA sequence: TGTGCCAGCAGCTTAGGCTACAATCCTACAGCTTACGAGCAGTACTTC.

The V gene is TRBV3-1, the J gene TRBJ1-1; D is unresolved. Trimming stripped 4 bases from V and 4 bases from J, with 10 bases between. The CDR3 has 13 residues. Germline V gene lookup returns CDR1 LGHDT and CDR2 YNNKEL (reference sequence). The CDR3 reads CASSREGITEAFF. The CDR3 DNA sequence: TGTGCCAGCAGCCGGGAAGGGATCACTGAAGCTTTCTTT. Together with reference TRBV3-1 and TRBJ1-1, the CDR3 gives the full variable domain: DTAVSQTPKYLVTQMGNDKSIKCEQNLGHDTMYWYKQDSKKFLKIMFSYNNKELIINETVPNRFSPKSPDKAHLNLHINSLELGDSAVYFCASSREGITEAFFGQGTRLTVV.

The rearrangement links TRBV28 to TRBJ1-1; weak D call: TRBD1 (6 bases). Trimming took 6 bases from V and 0 from J, leaving 8 bases between them. Germline CDR1 MDHEN, CDR2 SYDVKM. This CDR3 region has 13 residues. Here the CDR3 DNA reads TGTGCCAGCAGCACAGGGATGAACACTGAAGCTTTCTTT. Its protein is CASSTGMNTEAFF.

V gene TRBV4-1 combines with J gene TRBJ2-3; 7 bases agree with TRBD1. The CDR3 length is 16 residues. The V segment lost 1 base and the J segment 8 bases; nucleotides outside the gene matches: 12. From germline, CDR1 is MGHRA and CDR2 YSYEKL. The CDR3 nucleotides read TGCGCCAGCAGCCAAGTGACAGGGATGACCCAGAGTACGCAGTATTTT. This codes for CASSQVTGMTQSTQYF.

The chain recombines TRBV19 with TRBJ1-5; D uncertain. The germline gives CDR1 LNHDA, CDR2 SQIVND (reference sequence). This CDR3 contains 16 residues. Between the trimmed V and J ends, which lost 5 bases and 1 base, there was a span of 15 bases. For the CDR3, the DNA is TGTGCCAGTAGTCCGGGGAGGTTCGGGAGCAATCAGCCCCAGCATTTT. Protein sequence: CASSPGRFGSNQPQHF.